This TCR beta chain was sequenced for a study of response to subunit inactivated influenza vaccine. Study-level results: Only a handful of new T cells, the authors suggested, are recruited with each seasonal influenza vaccination.

This clonotype was seen a few times. Its antigen is not known. TCRdb recomputed calls from the RT-PCR reads with MiXCR, one row per CDR3 protein. The sample holds a few hundred thousand distinct CDR3 sequences, less than 15% seen once. V lost 7 bases to trimming and J lost 1 base, with 19 bases between them. This CDR3 has 15 residues. The germline CDR1 and CDR2 sequences are SQVTM and ANQGSEA. Sequences were derived from PBMCs from blood, sampled approximately 13 days after vaccination. The chain employs TRBV29-1 and TRBJ1-1; tentative D call: TRBD1 (5 bases). This clonotype originated in a man between 45 and 60 years old who received an inactivated influenza vaccine. The DNA for the CDR3 is TGCAGCGCTCAATCGGGGGTCGACCGGAACACTGAAGCTTTCTTT. It is translated as CSAQSGVDRNTEAFF.